This is a list of T cell receptor beta chains from one sample in a study of T cell repertoires in cytomegalovirus infection. Their target antigens are unknown. Each CDR3 protein is one row after TCRdb ran MiXCR on the reads. The sample lists 900,000 to 950,000 distinct CDR3 sequences, roughly 30% occurring once. The sample consisted of cultured CD8+ T cells from PBMCs, taken from culture after CMV antigen stimulation. These TCRs come from a human donor in good health (CMV status not recorded). Some clones in this sample may be carry-over from other donors' samples. The CDR3 runs from the conserved cysteine through the conserved F or W. The D gene is left open where the match is weak. Not every row has a clone size; where given, it reads once, few, many or a size class.

cdr3_length j_call v_call d_call clone_size cdr3_aa cdr3_nt
14 TRBJ1-2 TRBV29-1 . . CSVVIGKGDYGYTF TGCAGCGTTGTCATCGGGAAGGGTGACTATGGCTACACCTTC
14 TRBJ1-2 TRBV27 . few CASRLKGHNYGYTF TGTGCCAGCCGTTTGAAGGGACATAACTATGGCTACACCTTC
17 TRBJ2-1 TRBV3-1 TRBD2 . CASSQPTRRGNYNEQFF TGTGCCAGCAGCCAGCCGACTAGGCGGGGGAACTACAATGAGCAGTTCTTC
17 TRBJ2-3 TRBV5-6 TRBD1 . CASSLAGRGPLTDTQYF TGTGCCAGCAGCTTGGCCGGTAGGGGGCCCCTCACAGATACGCAGTATTTT
12 TRBJ1-1 TRBV4-1 . . CASTSAGTEAFF TGCGCCAGCACCTCGGCGGGCACTGAAGCTTTCTTT
16 TRBJ2-1 TRBV5-4 TRBD1 few CASSPLGTGGDNEQFF TGTGCCAGCAGCCCCCTAGGGACAGGGGGGGACAATGAGCAGTTCTTC
18 TRBJ1-5 TRBV4-3 TRBD1 . CASSQDPPWTGSFQPQHF TGCGCCAGCAGCCAAGATCCCCCCTGGACAGGGAGTTTTCAGCCCCAGCATTTT
13 TRBJ1-1 TRBV19 . many CASSDRMNTEAFF TGTGCCAGTAGCGACAGAATGAACACTGAAGCTTTCTTT
15 TRBJ1-1 TRBV6-2/TRBV6-3 TRBD1 . CASRSPGQENTEAFF TGTGCCAGCAGATCCCCGGGACAGGAGAACACTGAAGCTTTCTTT
15 TRBJ2-2 TRBV10-3 . . CAIRTDQRGTGELFF TGTGCCATCAGGACAGACCAACGGGGCACCGGGGAGCTGTTTTTT
16 TRBJ2-3 TRBV24-1 . . CATSDLMDSRTDTQYF TGTGCCACCAGTGATTTGATGGACAGCCGCACGGATACGCAGTATTTT
16 TRBJ2-3 TRBV7-8 . . CASSGLSKGSTDTQYF TGTGCCAGCAGCGGATTGTCTAAGGGGAGCACAGATACGCAGTATTTT
14 TRBJ1-1 TRBV4-2 . few CASSQELSNTEAFF TGTGCCAGCAGCCAAGAGCTCTCGAACACTGAAGCTTTCTTT
14 TRBJ2-5 TRBV24-1 . . CATSDPGSRETQYF TGTGCCACCAGTGACCCGGGTTCCCGAGAGACCCAGTACTTC
15 TRBJ2-7 TRBV2 . . CASSERWGPTYEQYF TGTGCCAGCAGTGAGAGGTGGGGGCCGACCTACGAGCAGTACTTC
12 TRBJ1-5 TRBV6-1 . . CAGSPTSWPQHF TGTGCCGGCAGTCCAACTAGTTGGCCCCAGCATTTT
13 TRBJ2-1 TRBV19 TRBD2 few CASGTSPYNEQFF TGTGCCAGTGGGACTAGCCCATACAATGAGCAGTTCTTC
15 TRBJ1-1 TRBV11-2 . few CASSFVNGANTEAFF TGTGCCAGCAGCTTCGTTAACGGGGCGAACACTGAAGCTTTCTTT
14 TRBJ1-2 TRBV27 . . CASSDGGRVYGYTF TGTGCCAGCAGTGATGGGGGGCGGGTTTATGGCTACACCTTC
18 TRBJ2-2 TRBV7-3 . . CASSYDTIRDFYTGELFF TGTGCCAGCAGTTACGATACCATCAGGGACTTCTACACCGGGGAGCTGTTTTTT
18 TRBJ1-5 TRBV10-3 . few CAISDQGEGFVINQPQHF TGTGCCATCAGTGACCAGGGAGAGGGTTTCGTGATCAATCAGCCCCAGCATTTT
14 TRBJ1-3 TRBV6-6 . . CASSLSKSGNTIYF TGTGCCAGCAGTCTGTCTAAGTCCGGAAACACCATATATTTT
15 TRBJ1-6 TRBV4-1 TRBD1 . CASSRGQGGNSPLHF TGCGCCAGCAGCCGGGGACAGGGGGGGAATTCACCCCTCCACTTT
13 TRBJ1-5 TRBV12-3/TRBV12-4 . . CACAGYGNQPQHF TGTGCCTGCGCTGGGTATGGCAATCAGCCCCAGCATTTT
15 TRBJ1-1 TRBV4-2 TRBD1 . CASSQVTGENTEAFF TGTGCCAGCAGCCAGGTGACAGGGGAGAACACTGAAGCTTTCTTT
15 TRBJ2-7 TRBV12-3/TRBV12-4 TRBD1 many CASSLGRNRGYEQYF TGTGCCAGCAGTTTAGGAAGGAACAGGGGTTACGAGCAGTACTTC
15 TRBJ2-2 TRBV7-9 TRBD1 . CASSSTGTGTGELFF TGTGCCAGCAGCTCCACGGGGACAGGAACCGGGGAGCTGTTTTTT
12 TRBJ1-1 TRBV7-9 . few CASSFTPAEAFF TGTGCCAGCAGCTTCACCCCCGCTGAAGCTTTCTTT
18 TRBJ1-3 TRBV15 . . CATSRDMGLTLSGNTIYF TGTGCCACCAGCAGAGATATGGGTCTTACCCTCTCTGGAAACACCATATATTTT
13 TRBJ2-1 TRBV19 . few CATTPGFYNEQFF TGTGCCACCACCCCAGGCTTCTACAATGAGCAGTTCTTC
15 TRBJ2-7 TRBV14 . few CASSQEMVTVLEQYF TGTGCCAGCAGCCAAGAGATGGTGACTGTCCTCGAGCAGTACTTC
15 TRBJ2-7 TRBV7-6 . . CASSLYGGDSYEQYF TGTGCCAGCAGCTTGTACGGCGGGGACTCCTACGAGCAGTACTTC
13 TRBJ1-1 TRBV27 . . CASSLLLEAEAFF TGTGCCAGCAGCTTACTTCTCGAGGCTGAAGCTTTCTTT
16 TRBJ2-3 TRBV4-2 . . CASSQELWGATDTQYF TGTGCCAGCAGCCAAGAATTGTGGGGAGCCACAGATACGCAGTATTTT
14 TRBJ2-7 TRBV5-5 TRBD1 . CASSLQGEPYEQYF TGTGCCAGCAGCCTGCAGGGGGAACCGTACGAGCAGTACTTC
15 TRBJ1-1 TRBV19 TRBD1 . CASSHWDRGTTEAFF TGTGCCAGTAGTCACTGGGACAGGGGGACCACTGAAGCTTTCTTT
13 TRBJ2-4 TRBV27 . few CASSRTEGHIQYF TGTGCCAGCAGCCGCACGGAGGGCCACATTCAGTACTTC
14 TRBJ1-2 TRBV5-4 . few CASSLDLEFYGYTF TGTGCCAGCAGCTTGGATCTGGAATTCTATGGCTACACCTTC
17 TRBJ1-1 TRBV3-1 . . CASSQDKEGAFNTEAFF TGTGCCAGCAGCCAAGATAAGGAGGGAGCTTTCAACACTGAAGCTTTCTTT
15 TRBJ2-6 TRBV5-1 . once CASSASTSGANVLTF TGCGCCAGCAGCGCGAGTACCTCTGGGGCCAACGTCCTGACTTTC
15 TRBJ2-5 TRBV7-6 TRBD2 many CASSLSAGDQETQYF TGTGCCAGCAGCTTATCAGCGGGGGACCAAGAGACCCAGTACTTC
15 TRBJ2-1 TRBV15 TRBD2 . CATSLGLAGYNEQFF TGTGCCACCAGCCTAGGACTAGCCGGCTACAATGAGCAGTTCTTC
15 TRBJ1-5 TRBV19 . . CASSPWGNSNQPQHF TGTGCCAGTAGTCCATGGGGGAACAGCAATCAGCCCCAGCATTTT
15 TRBJ2-5 TRBV27 TRBD2 few CASSSGGGSQETQYF TGTGCCAGCAGTTCGGGCGGGGGATCCCAAGAGACCCAGTACTTC
15 TRBJ1-6 TRBV2 . few CASRGVQKYNSPLHF TGTGCCAGCAGAGGAGTCCAGAAGTATAATTCACCCCTCCACTTT
15 TRBJ1-1 TRBV7-9 . . CASSTMMGPDAEAFF TGTGCCAGCAGCACAATGATGGGACCGGATGCTGAAGCTTTCTTT
14 TRBJ2-1 TRBV9 TRBD2 . CASSAGGRDNEQFF TGTGCCAGCAGCGCGGGGGGTCGGGACAATGAGCAGTTCTTC
16 TRBJ1-2 TRBV3-1 . . CASSNQGRLIVNGYTF TGTGCCAGCAGCAACCAGGGTCGTCTAATCGTCAATGGCTACACCTTC
14 TRBJ1-2 TRBV27 . . CASSGGMFSYGYTF TGTGCCAGCAGTGGGGGGATGTTCAGCTATGGCTACACCTTC
14 TRBJ1-2 TRBV2 TRBD1 . CASSEGTGDDGYTF TGTGCCAGCAGTGAAGGGACAGGGGATGATGGCTACACCTTC
14 TRBJ1-2 TRBV7-9 . . CASAIKTVNYGYTF TGTGCCAGCGCCATTAAGACGGTGAACTATGGCTACACCTTC
16 TRBJ2-1 TRBV7-6 . many CASSFFSGPSYNEQFF TGTGCCAGCAGCTTCTTTTCAGGGCCCTCCTACAATGAGCAGTTCTTC